This entry lists 24 T cell receptor beta chains sequenced from one sample in a study of CD8 T cells in Susac syndrome. An input of about 0.5 to 1 ug of RNA was subjected to reverse transcription using random hexamers. MiXCR, applied by TCRdb to the immunoSEQ multiplex PCR reads, yields one record per CDR3 protein. The sample has around 200,000 distinct CDR3 sequences; approximately 96% are singletons. The sample consisted of CD4+ T cells from PBMCs. The receptors shown here come from a human donor with Susac syndrome.

The chain has TRBV9 and TRBJ2-1; a weak D match, TRBD2 (6 bases). The CDR3 totals 15 residues. Trimming left V 0 bases short and J 8 bases short, with 15 bases between. CDR1 SGDLS and CDR2 YYNGEE come from the germline V gene. The CDR3 bases are TGTGCCAGCAGCGTAGGACCGGGGGTAGGAGATGAGCAGTTCTTC. Its translation: CASSVGPGVGDEQFF. Based on the CDR3 plus reference TRBV9 and TRBJ2-1, the full variable domain is DSGVTQTPKHLITATGQRVTLRCSPRSGDLSVYWYQQSLDQGLQFLIQYYNGEERAKGNILERFSAQQFPDLHSELNLSSLELGDSALYFCASSVGPGVGDEQFFGPGTRLTVL.

The rearrangement uses TRBV20-1 and TRBJ1-6; D gene uncertain. V was clipped by 0 bases and J by 5 bases, with 8 bases between them. Germline V gives CDR1 DFQATT, CDR2 SNEGSKA (reference sequence). The CDR3 length is 14 residues. CDR3 nucleotides: TGCAGTGCTAGAGAAGGGTTTGATAATTCACCCCTCCACTTT. As protein: CSAREGFDNSPLHF.

The chain has TRBV5-1 and TRBJ1-3, with D tentatively TRBD1 (6 bases). The V gene's germline CDR1 is SGHRS and CDR2 YFSETQ. The CDR3 has 17 amino acids. The V gene lost 4 bases and the J gene lost 0 bases, with 17 bases spanning the gap. The CDR3, as DNA: TGCGCCAGCAGCGTATCCGGGACATTCACCTCTGGAAACACCATATATTTT. Amino acid sequence: CASSVSGTFTSGNTIYF.

The CDR3 DNA is TGCAGTGCTAGCGATGAAGGGGATGGCTACACCTTC. This sequence encodes CSASDEGDGYTF. V and J are TRBV20-1 and TRBJ1-2; the D gene is possibly TRBD1 (5 bases). This CDR3 is 12 amino acids long. V lost 3 bases and J lost 6, with 11 bases in between. Germline values: CDR1 DFQATT, CDR2 SNEGSKA (reference sequence).

The chain links TRBV5-1 to TRBJ2-3, with D possibly TRBD2 on 6 matching bases. The germline CDR1 and CDR2 sequences are SGHRS and YFSETQ. The length of the CDR3 is 15 residues. The V end lost 5 bases, the J end lost 6 bases, and 19 bases lay between the germline ends. CDR3 sequence (DNA): TGCGCCAGCAGGTCCGGGACTTCCCTGTCCGATACGCAGTATTTT. Residues: CASRSGTSLSDTQYF.

The chain carries TRBV2 and TRBJ2-3; D is possibly TRBD1 or TRBD2 (5 bases each). The CDR3 sequence is 15 residues long. Trimming took 6 bases from V and 5 from J, leaving 18 bases between them. Germline CDR1 SNHLY, CDR2 FYNNEI. The CDR3 DNA is TGTGCCAGCAGAAGGGGACGGGATTCCGTAGATACGCAGTATTTT. The encoded protein is CASRRGRDSVDTQYF.

The chain employs TRBV6-1 and TRBJ2-5; 8 bases line up with TRBD1. The V gene end was trimmed by 5 bases and the J gene end by 5 bases; junction bases not matched to a gene: 7. Germline V gene data show CDR1 as MNHNS and CDR2 as SASEGT. The CDR3 contains 14 residues. CDR3: CASSPDRAAETQYF. The CDR3 DNA is TGTGCCAGCAGTCCGGACAGGGCTGCGGAGACCCAGTACTTC.

The chain employs TRBV5-1 and TRBJ1-2; D ambiguous. CDR1 is SGHRS and CDR2 is YFSETQ in the germline V gene. The ends were cut back, 1 base at V and 8 bases at J, with 12 bases in the middle. The CDR3 extends over 13 amino acids. CDR3 bases: TGCGCCAGCAGCTTGTACGGCCCTCGGGGCTACACCTTC. It specifies CASSLYGPRGYTF.

The gene calls are TRBV7-9 and TRBJ2-3; 8 nucleotides agree with TRBD2. CDR1 SEHNR and CDR2 FQNEAQ come from the germline V gene (reference sequence). CDR3 length: 13 amino acids. The ends lost 11 bases at V and 2 bases at J; junction bases unmatched: 6. The CDR3 is CAGRGLDTDTQYF. The CDR3 region has the DNA TGTGCCGGGAGGGGACTAGACACAGATACGCAGTATTTT.

In this sample, this clonotype turned up once. In DNA form, the CDR3 reads TGTGCCAGCAGCCCCAGGACAGGGGTGAACTATGGCTACACCTTC. Translating gives CASSPRTGVNYGYTF. The V call is TRBV11-2, the J call TRBJ1-2, with TRBD1 matching 9 bases. CDR3 length: 15 residues. The germline CDR1 and CDR2 sequences are SGHAT and FQNNGV. The V gene end was trimmed by 5 bases and the J gene end by 2 bases; junction bases not matched to a gene: 6.

CDR3 sequence (DNA): TGTGCCAGCAGCCGCGCCCCGGGACAGGGTGCCGGTAGGGTTTACAATGAGCAGTTCTTC. Amino acids: CASSRAPGQGAGRVYNEQFF. The chain combines TRBV14 with TRBJ2-1; 9 bases align to TRBD1. CDR1 is SGHDN and CDR2 is FVKESK in the germline V gene. The CDR3 loop spans 20 amino acids. J was trimmed by 4 bases and V by 4 bases; bases with no gene match: 20.

In nucleotides, the CDR3 is TGTGCCAGCAGCTTAGAGACAGGGTACACAGATACGCAGTATTTT. This translates into CASSLETGYTDTQYF. The V and J genes are TRBV7-8 and TRBJ2-3, with 7 positions matching TRBD1. V lost 1 base to trimming and J lost 2 bases; unmatched junction nucleotides: 3. The CDR3 runs to 15 residues. Germline-derived CDR1 and CDR2 are SGHVS and FQNEAQ.

The CDR3 sequence: CASTRQGRTYNEQFF. The CDR3 DNA is TGTGCCAGCACACGACAGGGAAGAACCTACAATGAGCAGTTCTTC. The rearrangement joins TRBV6-1 to TRBJ2-1; TRBD1 agrees at 7 bases. J lost 2 bases, V lost 7 bases, and 8 bases had no gene match. The CDR3 is made up of 15 amino acids. Germline V gene sequence: CDR1 MNHNS, CDR2 SASEGT.

V gene TRBV20-1 combines with J gene TRBJ2-5; D not certain. Germline CDR1 DFQATT, CDR2 SNEGSKA (reference sequence). There are 12 residues in the CDR3. V lost 5 bases and J 7 bases, leaving 14 bases between the germline ends. This CDR3 is CSASTAVGTQYF. The CDR3 nucleotides are TGCAGTGCTTCGACCGCGGTGGGGACCCAGTACTTC.

The chain is built from TRBV20-1 and TRBJ2-2, with TRBD2 identical over 8 bases. This CDR3 contains 11 residues. CDR1 is DFQATT and CDR2 is SNEGSKA in the germline V gene (reference sequence). Trimming removed 6 bases from V and 6 bases from J; junction bases left unmatched: 0. CDR3 bases: TGCAGTGCCGGGGGGGCCGGGGAGCTGTTTTTT. Its protein is CSAGGAGELFF.

The chain combines TRBV20-1 with TRBJ2-7, with D tentatively TRBD2 (6 bases). Per the germline V gene, CDR1 is DFQATT and CDR2 is SNEGSKA (reference sequence). The CDR3 runs to 12 residues. Trimming pared 3 bases from V and 4 bases from J, leaving 10 bases between. The DNA of the CDR3 is TGCAGTGCTAGTTGGAGGGCTTACGAGCAGTACTTC. This translates into CSASWRAYEQYF.

The rearrangement joins TRBV12-3 or TRBV12-4 to TRBJ1-2, with 10 bases aligning to TRBD1. V gave up 5 bases and J gave up 6 bases; unmatched junction bases: 9. This CDR3 has 15 amino acids. CDR3 in amino acids: CASSPRGQGQNGYTF. The CDR3 nucleotides read TGTGCCAGCAGTCCCAGGGGACAGGGGCAGAATGGCTACACCTTC.

The chain carries TRBV20-1 and TRBJ2-7; TRBD2 matches at 14 bases. J lost 2 bases, V lost 3 bases, and 9 bases had no gene match. CDR3 length: 17 residues. Germline assignment: CDR1 DFQATT and CDR2 SNEGSKA (reference sequence). This CDR3 reads CSASGLAGGRGPYEQYF. The CDR3 DNA follows: TGCAGTGCTAGCGGACTAGCGGGGGGCCGGGGGCCCTACGAGCAGTACTTC.

The rearrangement links TRBV10-3 to TRBJ2-7; D may be TRBD1 or TRBD2 (5 bases each). This CDR3 is 13 amino acids long. The V end lost 6 bases, the J end lost 5 bases, and 14 bases lay between the germline ends. Germline V gene data show CDR1 as ENHRY and CDR2 as SYGVKD. CDR3 sequence (DNA): TGTGCCATCAGAGGAATTCAGGGAGACGAGCAGTACTTC. This gives the protein CAIRGIQGDEQYF.

The rearrangement joins TRBV7-2 to TRBJ2-2, with D possibly matching TRBD1 (5 bases). V gave up 6 bases and J gave up 3 bases, with 14 bases separating them. Looked up from germline, CDR1 is SGHTA and CDR2 is FQGNSA. The CDR3 has 15 amino acids. The CDR3 spells CASRVQGFDTGELFF. DNA of the CDR3: TGTGCCAGCAGGGTGCAGGGTTTTGACACCGGGGAGCTGTTTTTT.

CDR3 in DNA: TGCAGTGCTAGCCGGGACGTCACCGGGGAGCTGTTTTTT. Its translation is CSASRDVTGELFF. The gene calls are TRBV20-1 and TRBJ2-2; TRBD1 or TRBD2 may be the D gene (5 bases each). V was pared by 3 bases and J by 4 bases, with 9 bases between. The CDR3 covers 13 residues. The germline CDR1 and CDR2 sequences are DFQATT and SNEGSKA (reference sequence).

This clonotype was seen more than once but under ten times. The chain employs TRBV7-2 and TRBJ2-7, with D unclear. CDR1 and CDR2 from the germline V gene are SGHTA and FQGNSA. Trimming took off 0 bases at V and 0 bases at J, with 6 bases between the two ends. CDR3 length: 14 amino acids. The CDR3, as DNA: TGTGCCAGCAGCTTAGCAGGGAACTCCTACGAGCAGTACTTC. Translated, it gives CASSLAGNSYEQYF.

The J gene is TRBJ2-3, the V gene TRBV20-1; a possible D gene is TRBD2 (7 bases). Germline CDR1 and CDR2: DFQATT and SNEGSKA (reference sequence). The CDR3 has 14 amino acids. V dropped 5 bases and J dropped 5 bases, with 17 bases sitting between them. CDR3 coding DNA: TGCAGTGCTCCCTCTGGGAGGGGGGGAGATACGCAGTATTTT. Translated: CSAPSGRGGDTQYF.

This chain connects TRBV20-1 to TRBJ1-1, with D hard to call. Germline V CDR1 and CDR2: DFQATT, SNEGSKA (reference sequence). V dropped 1 base and J dropped 6 bases, with 9 bases sitting between them. The CDR3 loop spans 12 amino acids. The CDR3 DNA reads TGCAGTGCTAGAGGACAAGGGCCTGAAGCTTTCTTT. This sequence encodes CSARGQGPEAFF.